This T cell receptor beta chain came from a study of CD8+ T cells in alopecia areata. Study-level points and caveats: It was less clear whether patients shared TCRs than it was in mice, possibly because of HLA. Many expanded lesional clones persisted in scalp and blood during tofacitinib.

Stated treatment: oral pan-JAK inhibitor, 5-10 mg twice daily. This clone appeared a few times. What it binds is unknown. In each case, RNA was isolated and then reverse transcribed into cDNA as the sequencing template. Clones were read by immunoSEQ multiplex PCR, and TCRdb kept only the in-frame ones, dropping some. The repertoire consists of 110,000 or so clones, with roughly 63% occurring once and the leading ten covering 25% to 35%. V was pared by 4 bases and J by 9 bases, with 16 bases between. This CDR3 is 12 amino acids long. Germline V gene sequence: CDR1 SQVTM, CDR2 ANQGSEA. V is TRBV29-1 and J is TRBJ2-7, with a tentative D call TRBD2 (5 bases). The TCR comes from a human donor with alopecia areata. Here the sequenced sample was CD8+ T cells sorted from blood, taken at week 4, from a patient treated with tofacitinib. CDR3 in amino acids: CSVVSDEGGQYF. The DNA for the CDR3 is TGCAGCGTTGTGTCGGACGAGGGCGGGCAGTACTTC.